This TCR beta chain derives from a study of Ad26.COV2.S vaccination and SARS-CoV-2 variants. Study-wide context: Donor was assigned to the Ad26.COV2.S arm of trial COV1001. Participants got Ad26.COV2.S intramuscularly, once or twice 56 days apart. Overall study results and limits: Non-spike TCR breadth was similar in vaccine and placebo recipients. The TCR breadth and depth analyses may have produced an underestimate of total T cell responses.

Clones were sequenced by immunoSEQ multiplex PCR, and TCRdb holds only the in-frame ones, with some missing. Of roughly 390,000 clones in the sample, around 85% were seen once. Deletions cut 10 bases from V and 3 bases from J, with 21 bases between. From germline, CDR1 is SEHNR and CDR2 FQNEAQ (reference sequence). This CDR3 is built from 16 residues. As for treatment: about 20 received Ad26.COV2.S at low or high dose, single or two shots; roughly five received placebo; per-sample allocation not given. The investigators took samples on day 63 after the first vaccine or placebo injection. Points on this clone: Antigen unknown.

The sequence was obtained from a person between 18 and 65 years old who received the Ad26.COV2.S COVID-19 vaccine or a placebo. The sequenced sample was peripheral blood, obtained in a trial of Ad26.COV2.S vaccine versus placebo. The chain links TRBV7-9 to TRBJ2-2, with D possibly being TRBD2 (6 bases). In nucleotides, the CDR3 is TGTGCCACTCCCCGTGGGTCGGGGGTTGACACCGGGGAGCTGTTTTTT. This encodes CATPRGSGVDTGELFF. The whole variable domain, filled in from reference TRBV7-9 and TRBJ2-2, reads DTGVSQNPRHKITKRGQNVTFRCDPISEHNRLYWYRQTLGQGPEFLTYFQNEAQLEKSRLLSDRFSAERPKGSFSTLEIQRTEQGDSAMYLCATPRGSGVDTGELFFGEGSRLTVL.